This TCR beta chain was retrieved from a study of cytomegalovirus exposure and HLA in healthy donors. Notes on the study in general: Within an earlier analysis, most TCR beta V segments proved productive either about 90% or about 30% of the time.

The PCR made use of 60 Vbeta and 13 Jbeta primers. Here immunoSEQ multiplex PCR was the method, and the copy in TCRdb shows in-frame clones only, minus some. This sample carries some 150,000 clones, 77% of them seen once, and the ten largest clones take 1.5% to 2%. On this clone: Its antigen is not known.

Germline V gene data show CDR1 as SGHRS and CDR2 as YFSETQ. The CDR3 has 14 amino acids. V lost 1 base and J lost 3, with 10 bases in between. Specimen: PBMCs. This receptor was taken from a female donor in good health and CMV-seronegative. This sequence joins TRBV5-1 and TRBJ1-2; D is possibly TRBD1 (5 bases). The CDR3, as DNA: TGCGCCAGCAGCTTGCCAGGGAGGGACTATGGCTACACCTTC. It codes for CASSLPGRDYGYTF.